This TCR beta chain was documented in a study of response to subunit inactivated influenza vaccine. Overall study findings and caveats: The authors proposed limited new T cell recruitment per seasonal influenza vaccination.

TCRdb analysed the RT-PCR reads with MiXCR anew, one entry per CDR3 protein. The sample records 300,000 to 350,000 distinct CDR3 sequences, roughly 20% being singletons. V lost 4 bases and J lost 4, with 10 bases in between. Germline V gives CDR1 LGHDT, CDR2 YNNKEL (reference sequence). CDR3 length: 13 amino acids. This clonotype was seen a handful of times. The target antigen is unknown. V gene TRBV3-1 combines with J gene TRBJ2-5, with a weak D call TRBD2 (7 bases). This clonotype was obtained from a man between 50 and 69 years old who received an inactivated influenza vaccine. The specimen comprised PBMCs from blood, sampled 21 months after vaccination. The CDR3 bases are TGTGCCAGCAGCCCGGGGGGCCCAGAGACCCAGTACTTC. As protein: CASSPGGPETQYF.